This is a list of T cell receptor beta chains from one sample in a study of T cell responses to AZD1222 COVID-19 vaccine. Generated by immunoSEQ multiplex PCR, the TCRdb table keeps only in-frame clones and is missing some. In the table there are more than 250,000 clones, 80% to 95% of which are singletons. The specimen was peripheral blood, collected on day 0 of AZD1222 vaccination. The receptors were gathered from an adult in good health. CDR3s include the opening cysteine and the closing phenylalanine or tryptophan. Fields, in order: D gene, clone size, J gene, V gene, CDR3 DNA, CDR3 protein. The D gene is left open where the match is weak. Expanded clones are given a class, and other clones once, few, many or no size at all.

>TRBD2|-|TRBJ2-1|TRBV25-1
TGTGCCAGCAGTGAATCAGGTAGCGGGAGACCCTCCTACAATGAGCAGTTCTTC
CASSESGSGRPSYNEQFF
>TRBD1|-|TRBJ2-1|TRBV5-1
TGCGCCAGCAGCTTGGGAGACAGGGACGGCGAGCAGTTCTTC
CASSLGDRDGEQFF
>-|-|TRBJ2-2|TRBV6-5
TGTGCCAGCAGGAGTACAGGGACGGGGGAGCTGTTTTTT
CASRSTGTGELFF
>-|-|TRBJ1-6|TRBV27
TGTGCCAGCAGTTTAAAGGATTTTGGGGGCTCCCCCCTCCACTTT
CASSLKDFGGSPLHF
>TRBD2|-|TRBJ2-7|TRBV27
TGTGCCAACGTGTCGGGACTAGCGGGAGATCGGAGGTACGAGCAGTACTTC
CANVSGLAGDRRYEQYF
>TRBD1|-|TRBJ2-7|TRBV7-6
TGTGCCAGCAGCCCAGGACAGGGGTCTTCCTACGAGCAGTACTTC
CASSPGQGSSYEQYF
>TRBD2|once|TRBJ2-1|TRBV2
TGTGCCAGCGGTGGAGCGGGGGTAATAGGGCAGTTCTTC
CASGGAGVIGQFF
>-|-|TRBJ2-1|TRBV3-1/TRBV3-2
TGTGCCAGCAGCCAGGGGCAGGGCTCCTACAATGAGCAGTTCTTC
CASSQGQGSYNEQFF
>-|-|TRBJ1-2|TRBV9
TGTGCCAGCAGCCTTAAATCAGGTCCGGACTATGGCTACACCTTC
CASSLKSGPDYGYTF
>-|-|TRBJ2-1|TRBV3-1/TRBV3-2
TGTGCCAGCAGCCCCCGAATACTAGCCAGCTCCTACAATGAGCAGTTCTTC
CASSPRILASSYNEQFF
>-|-|TRBJ2-7|TRBV21-1
TGTGCCCGCTCCGGGCCCTCAACCCCTTACGAGCAGTACTTC
CARSGPSTPYEQYF
>-|-|TRBJ1-1|TRBV29-1
TGCAGCGTTCTGGGGCAAGGTGAAGCTTTCTTT
CSVLGQGEAFF
>-|-|TRBJ2-6|TRBV2
TGTGCCAGCAGTGAGCAGGTGCTTTACTCTGGGGCCAACGTCCTGACTTTC
CASSEQVLYSGANVLTF
>-|-|TRBJ2-5|TRBV7-2
TGTGCCAGCAGCCAGACGGAGACCCAGTACTTC
CASSQTETQYF
>-|-|TRBJ1-5|TRBV6-2/TRBV6-3
TGTGCCAGCAGTTACTCGAAGGGTTATTATAGCAATCAGCCCCAGCATTTT
CASSYSKGYYSNQPQHF
>TRBD2|-|TRBJ2-7|TRBV15
TGTGCCACCAGCAGAGAAGGAAGCGGGACCTACGAGCAGTACTTC
CATSREGSGTYEQYF
>-|-|TRBJ2-7|TRBV7-2
TGTGCCAGCAGCTCGGGCGCGAAATTGATCGAGCAGTACTTC
CASSSGAKLIEQYF
>-|-|TRBJ2-6|TRBV28
TGTGCCAGCAGTTTGCCGGGGCCCGGGGCCAACGTCCTGACTTTC
CASSLPGPGANVLTF
>-|-|TRBJ1-1|TRBV5-1
TGCGCCAGCGAACGCTCCCCGGGGAACACTGAAGCTTTCTTT
CASERSPGNTEAFF
>-|-|TRBJ1-2|TRBV2
TGTGCCAGCAGTCTCGGGGGGGGGACTGCCCTTGGCACAGATGGCTACACCTTC
CASSLGGGTALGTDGYTF
>TRBD1|-|TRBJ2-3|TRBV18
TGTGCCAGCCGCCTAGGGACAGGGGGCACAGATACGCAGTATTTT
CASRLGTGGTDTQYF
>TRBD1|-|TRBJ1-1|TRBV4-3
TGCGCCAGCAGCCAAGATCGGGCAGGGGGCACTGAAGCTTTCTTT
CASSQDRAGGTEAFF
>-|once|TRBJ2-3|TRBV5-1
TGCGCCAGCAGCTTGGGGACTACCACAGATACGCAGTATTTT
CASSLGTTTDTQYF
>-|-|TRBJ2-1|TRBV6-4
TGTGCCAGCAGGCTTTCGGCGGGGGCGGATGAGCAGTTCTTC
CASRLSAGADEQFF
>-|-|TRBJ2-7|TRBV5-1
TGCGCCAGCAGCCTCCGTCCGGGACGCTCGGAGCAGTACTTC
CASSLRPGRSEQYF
>-|-|TRBJ1-5|TRBV4-1
TGCGCCAGCAGCCAAGTGCGGGGGAGCAATCAGCCCCAGCATTTT
CASSQVRGSNQPQHF
>-|-|TRBJ1-3|TRBV5-1
TGCGCCAGCGCCGACGAATACGGAAACACCATATATTTT
CASADEYGNTIYF
>-|-|TRBJ2-7|TRBV4-1
TGCGCCAGCAGCCAAGGGCTACGTGACGGAGGGCAGTACTTC
CASSQGLRDGGQYF
>-|-|TRBJ1-4|TRBV7-9
TGTGCCAGCAGCTTATCGGGACACCCTAATGAAAAACTGTTTTTT
CASSLSGHPNEKLFF
>-|-|TRBJ2-2|TRBV11-3
TGTGCCAGCAGCGTAGACCAGAACACCGGGGAGCTGTTTTTT
CASSVDQNTGELFF
>-|many|TRBJ2-1|TRBV11-1
TGTGCCAGCAAGATTTACAATGAGCAGTTCTTC
CASKIYNEQFF
>-|-|TRBJ2-7|TRBV12-3/TRBV12-4
TGTGCCAGCAGTCCACTCATCTCCTACGAGCAGTACTTC
CASSPLISYEQYF
>-|-|TRBJ1-4|TRBV2
TGTGCCAGCAGTGCGGGTATTAATGAAAAACTGTTTTTT
CASSAGINEKLFF
>TRBD2|-|TRBJ2-1|TRBV3-1/TRBV3-2
TGTGCCAGCAGCCAAGACGGATGGGGGCAGCGGGGGGCCCGTTATGGGCAGTTCTTC
CASSQDGWGQRGARYGQFF
>-|-|TRBJ2-1|TRBV2
TGTGCCAGCAGTGTATCAAGCTCCTACAATGAGCAGTTCTTC
CASSVSSSYNEQFF
>TRBD1|-|TRBJ1-2|TRBV7-2
TGTGCCAGCCAGAGGGACAGAACTTTCTATGGCTACACCTTC
CASQRDRTFYGYTF
>-|-|TRBJ1-5|TRBV5-6
TGTGCCAGCACCACGGGGGGCGCGAGCAATCAGCCCCAGCATTTT
CASTTGGASNQPQHF
>-|-|TRBJ1-1|TRBV25-1
TGTGCCAGCAGTGAATATGGGAAGAACACTGAAGCTTTCTTT
CASSEYGKNTEAFF
>-|-|TRBJ2-7|TRBV28
TGTGCCAGCAGTTTCACCGGGAGCCGCTACGAGCAGTACTTC
CASSFTGSRYEQYF
>-|-|TRBJ1-4|TRBV29-1
TGCAGCGCCGGGGCAGGGACGGGGGCAACTAATGAAAAACTGTTTTTT
CSAGAGTGATNEKLFF
>TRBD2|-|TRBJ2-1|TRBV3-1/TRBV3-2
TGTGCCAGCAGCCTCTTTCCCGGGACTAGCGGGAGAAATGAGCAGTTCTTC
CASSLFPGTSGRNEQFF
>-|-|TRBJ2-2|TRBV28
TGTGCCAGCAGTTCCGGGACAACGAACACCGGGGAGCTGTTTTTT
CASSSGTTNTGELFF
>TRBD1|once|TRBJ2-5|TRBV18
TGTGCCAGCTCAAACAGGGGGGCCCAAGAGACCCAGTACTTC
CASSNRGAQETQYF
>TRBD1|once|TRBJ2-3|TRBV9
TGTGCCAGCAACAGGGACAGTCGGCCAGATACGCAGTATTTT
CASNRDSRPDTQYF
>-|-|TRBJ2-1|TRBV13
TGTGCCAGCATATCCCGAGGCAGCCGACTTAACAATGAGCAGTTCTTC
CASISRGSRLNNEQFF
>-|-|TRBJ2-1|TRBV24-1
TGTGCCACCAGTGACGGCAGGGTACGTAGTGAGCAGTTCTTC
CATSDGRVRSEQFF
>TRBD1|once|TRBJ1-2|TRBV19
TGTGCCAGTAGTATCGGACAGGGGGACTACACCTTC
CASSIGQGDYTF
>-|-|TRBJ2-2|TRBV7-2
TGTGCCAGCAGCCCGACGAGATCGAACACCGGGGAGCTGTTTTTT
CASSPTRSNTGELFF
>-|once|TRBJ2-1|TRBV7-3
TGTGCCAGCAGCTTGACCGGGGGCGCTTCCTACAATGAGCAGTTCTTC
CASSLTGGASYNEQFF
>-|-|TRBJ1-5|TRBV28
TGTGCCAGCAGACCGACAGGTGGGGCAAATCAGCCCCAGCATTTT
CASRPTGGANQPQHF